One TCR beta chain is described in this entry. The antigen it binds to is not known. No base quality values were provided; no much bigger clone lies one nucleotide off. The sample comes from a study of cytomegalovirus exposure and HLA in healthy donors (dated by TCRdb to the late 2010s). General notes on the study: According to an earlier analysis of several hundred of the donors, about 179 million T cells yielded 100 million or so unique TCR beta sequences and 276 Gb of sequence data. An early release covering just under 650 HLA-typed donors comprised about 310 gigabases of sequencing data and roughly 85 million unique TCR sequences. The genetic ancestry cluster associated with self-reported Caucasian donors included approximately 85% of the approximately 400 genotyped donors. The study aimed to test whether signatures of past pathogen exposure could be identified by cataloging public T cell receptors. Using immunosequencing, the study profiled T cell repertoires from around 670 subjects and related those repertoires to cytomegalovirus serostatus. In addition to the first cohort of roughly 670 subjects, a separate validation cohort of 130 or so different subjects was used. To predict cytomegalovirus infection status, the study brought together high-throughput TCR immunosequencing, statistical association of individual TCRs with disease status, and machine learning. In a later analysis, previously published TCR beta repertoires from some 640 donors were re-analyzed and high-resolution HLA genotyping was added so that TCR occurrence patterns could be studied. The later analysis used no new phenotypic data to find candidate immune exposures, relying instead on TCR beta sequences and their occurrence across donors. An earlier analysis of fewer than 700 of the donors applied high-throughput TCR beta sequencing to assess whether each TCR beta V gene segment acted as functional or pseudogenic. Donor age, sex, ethnicity and CMV serostatus were compiled together with the repertoire data. Genome-wide SNP genotypes for about 55% of the 666 donors were used in a later genetic analysis, which treated that subset as a discovery cohort. All discovery cohort repertoires had been generated on a single sequencing platform. Class I and class II HLA loci were covered by the typing at four-digit resolution. Typing coverage varied by locus: roughly 620-630 donors for A, B, C, DRB1 and DQB1; 500 to 550 for DQA1; about 570 for DPA1; around 490 for DPB1. Because of strong linkage in the cohort, five DR-DQ haplotypes were treated as single units for association and clustering. Across approximately 400 genotyped donors of the cohort, an average of roughly 250,000 unique TCR beta nucleotide sequences per donor were sequenced, and approximately 17% of those sequences were non-productive. The research as a whole found: A few of the identified cytomegalovirus-associated TCR beta chains were confirmed in vitro to be specific for cytomegalovirus antigens. In a later analysis, most CMV-associated TCR beta chains were found to appear HLA-restricted, with HLA associations seemingly driven largely by CMV exposure. According to a later analysis, parvovirus B19, influenza, CMV and Epstein-Barr virus appeared linked to several top co-occurrence clusters. The only immune exposure information available for the cohort was CMV serostatus. A later analysis associated some 17,000 TCR beta sequences with specific HLA alleles at a false discovery rate of 0.05. The classifier was reported to diagnose cytomegalovirus status with high specificity and sensitivity in both the original and validation cohorts. Strong co-occurrence of HLA alleles, especially DR and DQ, made assigning TCR associations to individual alleles difficult. Roughly uniform sequencing depth across donors was assumed in presence/absence analyses, although this assumption may not hold. A cluster of highly shared sequence variants was judged likely to represent a technical artifact of the sequencing pipeline. In a later analysis, HLA-associated TCR beta chains showed more clonal expansion and lower generation probabilities than non-associated chains that were equally common. Because some donors lacked HLA typing at each locus, the association tests relied only on the typed subset. A later analysis found that TCR association rates varied across HLA loci, with DRB1 alleles showing the most associated TCRs and HLA-C alleles the fewest. A later genetic analysis associated a missense DCLRE1C variant with V-gene and J-gene trimming of TCR beta chains, and an independent cohort replicated the association. A further reported finding was that TCR beta sequences accurately predicted the HLA-A and HLA-B alleles for most subjects in the first cohort. A total of about 150 TCR beta chains were listed by the study as associated with cytomegalovirus. Most TCR sequences were observed very rarely across donors, whereas some public TCRs were present in many individuals. A later genetic analysis reported fewer N-insertions in productive TCRs among donors in an Asian-associated ancestry cluster than the roughly 720-donor mean. The 87-base-pair reads could not distinguish some IMGT-functional V segments, including TRBV6-2 and TRBV6-3, so those segments were excluded. The earlier analysis of fewer than 750 of the donors excluded around 17 rarely observed V segments, including chromosome 9 orphons, because counts were too low. Broadly in line with IMGT annotations, most TCR beta V segments showed up in productive rearrangements about 87% or about 30% of the time in an earlier analysis of several hundred of the donors. The cohort was sequenced for TCR beta chains only, and without alpha or paired-chain data the features that could be detected were limited. Correlated functional status among segregating V segments might be attributable to linkage disequilibrium, but an unknown experimental factor could not be ruled out. According to the authors, the approach could potentially be generalized to other disease states and immunological phenotypes.

Per the germline V gene (reference sequence), LNHDA is the CDR1 and SQIVND is the CDR2. V lost 1 base and J lost 5 bases; the stretch between them is 12 bases long. The CDR3 holds 14 amino acids from the cysteine to the phenylalanine. Only the CDR3 portion is preserved as DNA: 42 bases, with reading frame beginning at the first base. The library was obtained by the immunoSEQ multiplex PCR assay. For the multiplex PCR, a mixture combining 60 forward primers for TCR Vbeta segments and 13 reverse primers for TCR Jbeta segments was used. A multiplex PCR assay on genomic DNA amplified the CDR3 region of rearranged TCR beta genes. The amplified TCR beta libraries were sequenced on the Illumina HiSeq System as 87-base-pair reads. The study's own analysis went as follows. Across the roughly 640 repertoires, a later analysis counted tens of millions of unique TCR beta chains, roughly 11 million of which were shared by at least two donors. Raw reads were error-corrected and collapsed into unique sequences with a nearest-neighbor algorithm that merged closely related sequences to remove PCR and sequencing errors. Alignment of CDR3 sequences to IMGT reference sequences was used to assign V, D and J gene segments. For a sequence to be retained, at least a six-nucleotide match to both a V gene segment and a J gene segment was required. Rearrangements were called productive when the CDR3 lacked stop codons and stayed in frame with V and J; all others were non-productive. CDR3 was defined by IMGT convention, running from the second conserved V-encoded cysteine to the conserved J-encoded phenylalanine. Sequences without an unambiguous match to a single V gene segment were excluded from the earlier analysis of about 630 of the donors. An earlier analysis of roughly 590 of the donors called V segments functional above 56.7% productive rearrangements and segregating when the between-donor standard deviation exceeded 5%. A statistical classification framework was developed to diagnose cytomegalovirus status using the catalog of TCR beta chain sequences. In a later analysis, TCR nucleotide sequences were compared against IMGT/GENE-DB human TR gene sequences so that V and J genes could be assigned. A later analysis assigned CDR3 sequences and most-parsimonious VDJ recombination scenarios with the TCRdist pipeline. A later analysis defined each TCR beta chain by its CDR3 amino acid sequence plus V-gene family, and excluded reads lacking a unique V-gene family. To address suspected cross-contamination and a sequencing artifact, a later analysis removed a few hundred highly shared, low-generation-probability nucleotide sequences. In a later analysis, a clonal expansion index was calculated for each public chain from normalized within-repertoire ranks of inferred template counts. Generation probabilities in a later analysis came from a VDJ recombination model fitted to out-of-frame rearrangements, and those results were checked against IGoR. Hypergeometric tests were used in a later analysis to score TCR-TCR, TCR-HLA and TCR-CMV co-occurrence, with a repertoire-size bias correction applied to the TCR pairs. To estimate false discovery rates, a later analysis permuted the HLA or CMV assignments 20 times. A later analysis grouped co-occurring TCRs with DBSCAN, adding TCRdist sequence similarity when clustering within HLA-allele-positive subsets. For co-occurrence clustering, repertoires with fewer than 30,000 or more than 120,000 public chains were excluded, along with about five repertoires with anomalous nucleotide sharing. TCRdb's version of the immuneACCESS table is confined to in-frame rearrangements and falls short of the full clone set. An unresolved V gene accounts for under half of the shortfall where checked; the remainder is of unknown origin. Clonal size and the V and J genes are those of that table, whereas D and trimming came from the DNA. This sample lists 100,000 or so clones; about 74% were detected once. Jointly, the top ten make up roughly 4.9% of the sample.

The cohort was made up of under 800 healthy bone marrow donors. Cohort members were all nominally healthy when sampled, although unrecorded immune exposures were likely present. The donor was CMV seropositive and belonged to the group of 250 to 350 seropositive cohort members. Every donor gave a peripheral blood sample, and the peripheral blood mononuclear cells from that sample were used for TCR beta sequencing. Genomic DNA was extracted from the blood cell samples with the Qiagen DNeasy Blood Extraction Kit. The sample was PBMCs. Here the chain combines TRBV19 and TRBJ2-7, with a weak D call of TRBD2 (5 bases match). The TCR was taken from a female donor in good health and CMV-seropositive. CDR3 sequence: CASSIVAGPNEQYF. The DNA sequence is as follows: TGTGCCAGTAGTATAGTCGCGGGTCCGAACGAGCAGTACTTC.